This TCR beta chain was sequenced for a study of T cells in localized non-small cell lung cancer. Study-wide findings and caveats: Those with higher blood T cell density had longer overall survival. Among the top 100 tumor clones, a median about 59 appeared in adjacent lung.

The CDR3 contains 15 residues. V was clipped by 1 base and J by 7 bases; unmatched bases: 8. The germline CDR1 and CDR2 sequences are SGHDT and YYEEEE. The method was immunoSEQ multiplex PCR; TCRdb's version includes in-frame clones alone and lacks a portion of them. The sample has about 72,000 clones, approximately 85% seen once. With respect to this clone: Its antigen is not identified.

The receptor was derived from a female donor at least 60 years old with stage I lung adenocarcinoma. This rearrangement joins TRBV5-6 to TRBJ2-7; TRBD2 aligns across 10 bases. Sequenced material: peripheral blood, taken before any cancer treatment. CDR3 nucleotides: TGTGCCAGCAGCTTGATGAGACTAGCGGGTTGGGAGCAGTACTTC. Its protein is CASSLMRLAGWEQYF. The full variable domain, its missing parts supplied by reference TRBV5-6 and TRBJ2-7, is DAGVTQSPTHLIKTRGQQVTLRCSPKSGHDTVSWYQQALGQGPQFIFQYYEEEERQRGNFPDRFSGHQFPNYSSELNVNALLLGDSALYLCASSLMRLAGWEQYFGPGTRLTVT.